A single sample gave rise to the 22 T cell receptor beta chains below, sequenced in a study of T cells in Graves' hyperthyroidism and ophthalmopathy. TCR beta CDR3 region amplification was performed from RNA transcripts. The HTBI primer set drove a first-round RT-PCR of the TCR CDR3. TCRdb re-analysed the multiplex PCR reads in MiXCR, keeping a single row per CDR3 protein. The sample holds around 440,000 distinct CDR3 sequences, approximately 14% seen once. Sequences were obtained from blood. These TCRs come from a woman between 18 and 29 years old with Graves' hyperthyroidism.

This clonotype was seen at least ten times. The chain has TRBV20-1 and TRBJ2-2, with TRBD2 matching over 8 bases. V trimming: 4 bases; J trimming: 1 base; junction bases outside the gene matches: 8. Germline assignment: CDR1 DFQATT and CDR2 SNEGSKA (reference sequence). The CDR3 contains 16 residues. The CDR3 nucleotides read TGCAGTGCTACCGCGAGACTAGCGAGGAACACCGGGGAGCTGTTTTTT. Amino acid sequence: CSATARLARNTGELFF.

V is TRBV19 and J is TRBJ1-1; D call uncertain. Trimming cost V 3 bases and J 11 bases, with 13 bases left between them. There are 12 residues in the CDR3. Germline V gene data show CDR1 as LNHDA and CDR2 as SQIVND (reference sequence). CDR3 DNA: TGTGCCAGTAGTATCCCAGGAACCAGGGCTTTCTTT. This codes for CASSIPGTRAFF.

This clonotype was seen repeatedly, ten times or more. The rearrangement joins TRBV6-1 to TRBJ2-1; D perhaps matches TRBD2 (5 bases). Deletions cut 5 bases from V and 4 bases from J, with 21 bases between. In germline, CDR1 is MNHNS, CDR2 SASEGT. CDR3 length equals 17 residues. CDR3 coding DNA: TGTGCCAGCAGTCGCCTCCCGCCTACCACGGGGTACAATGAGCAGTTCTTC. It specifies CASSRLPPTTGYNEQFF.

J is TRBJ1-3 and V is TRBV6-5; D is undetermined. This CDR3 has 16 amino acids. Germline CDR1 MNHEY, CDR2 SVGAGI. V was clipped by 0 bases and J by 0 bases, with 9 bases between them. CDR3 residues: CASSYSEVHSGNTIYF. The CDR3 nucleotides are TGTGCCAGCAGTTACTCGGAGGTACACTCTGGAAACACCATATATTTT.

This clonotype was seen more than once but under ten times. The chain uses TRBV15 and TRBJ2-3, with TRBD1 matching 7 bases. Germline CDR1 and CDR2: LNHNV and YYDKDF (reference sequence). V shed 1 base and J 3 bases; nucleotides not matched to a gene: 1. The CDR3 length is 14 residues. CDR3 amino acids: CATSRGDRTDTQYF. Here the CDR3 DNA reads TGTGCCACCAGCAGAGGGGACAGAACAGATACGCAGTATTTT.

This clonotype was observed a few times. A read error may explain this, as a much larger clone is one base away. The CDR3 sequence: CAISFPQGDMDEKLFF. CDR3 nucleotides: TGTGCCATCAGTTTCCCACAGGGTGATATGGATGAAAAACTGTTTTTT. The V call is TRBV10-3, the J call TRBJ1-4; tentative D call: TRBD1 (6 bases). This CDR3 has 16 amino acids. Trimming took off 5 bases at V and 6 bases at J, with 19 bases between the two ends. Per germline, CDR1 ENHRY and CDR2 SYGVKD.

The chain is built from TRBV10-3 and TRBJ1-5; unclear D gene. Germline CDR1 ENHRY, CDR2 SYGVKD. Trimming left V 0 bases short and J 7 bases short, with 10 bases between. The CDR3 consists of 14 residues. The CDR3 here is CAISESSSYQPQHF. DNA for the CDR3: TGTGCCATCAGTGAGTCGAGTAGTTACCAGCCCCAGCATTTT.

The rearrangement joins TRBV5-1 to TRBJ2-1; 7 bases fit TRBD2. This CDR3 has 15 residues. Germline CDR1 is SGHRS and CDR2 is YFSETQ. The ends lost 6 bases at V and 0 bases at J; junction bases unmatched: 6. Here the CDR3 reads CASNLGGGSYNEQFF. The DNA of the CDR3 is TGCGCCAGCAACCTTGGCGGGGGCTCCTACAATGAGCAGTTCTTC.

This clonotype was seen repeatedly, ten times or more. At one end the junction does not follow the germline gene, possibly because of a read error. V gene TRBV7-7 combines with J gene TRBJ2-6; weak D call: TRBD2 (5 bases). Germline V CDR1 and CDR2: SSHAT, FNYEAQ (reference sequence). This CDR3 region has 19 residues. The CDR3 DNA reads as TGTGCTAGCAGCTTCACCCCTTTTTTCGGGGTCTCTGGGGCCAACGTCCTGACTTTC. This codes for CASSFTPFFGVSGANVLTF.

This clonotype was observed a handful of times. The chain couples TRBV7-8 to TRBJ2-2; D possibly corresponds to TRBD2 (7 bases). This CDR3 has 21 residues. Trimming removed 5 bases from V and 0 bases from J, with 28 bases in between. Germline V gives CDR1 SGHVS, CDR2 FQNEAQ. Here the CDR3 reads CASSRPVGGNGRYPNTGELFF. The CDR3 nucleotides are TGTGCCAGCAGCCGACCGGTAGGGGGAAACGGGAGGTACCCGAACACCGGGGAGCTGTTTTTT.

The sample holds a few counts of this clonotype. The V and J genes are TRBV6-1 and TRBJ1-4; TRBD1 might be the D (5 bases). The CDR3 totals 15 residues. CDR1 and CDR2 from the germline V gene are MNHNS and SASEGT. V shed 8 bases and J shed 3 bases, with 16 bases lying between them. The CDR3 nucleotides read TGTGCCAGCGGGACTGGGAGACAGTCTAATGAAAAACTGTTTTTT. Its protein is CASGTGRQSNEKLFF.

This rearrangement joins TRBV4-2 to TRBJ2-7; TRBD2 matches at 10 bases. J lost 2 bases, V lost 2 bases, and 9 bases had no gene match. The length of the CDR3 is 17 residues. CDR1 LGHNA and CDR2 YNFKEQ come from the germline V gene. CDR3 residues: CASSQFALAGDPYEQYF. CDR3 bases: TGTGCCAGCAGCCAATTTGCCCTAGCGGGAGACCCCTACGAGCAGTACTTC.

The table lists this clonotype with many counts. As DNA, the CDR3 is TGCGCCAGCAGCTTTGGATCGGAAGGGCTGAACACTGAAGCTTTCTTT. This sequence encodes CASSFGSEGLNTEAFF. V gene TRBV5-1 combines with J gene TRBJ1-1; no definite D call. The germline CDR1 and CDR2 sequences are SGHRS and YFSETQ. V gave up 2 bases and J gave up 0 bases, with 14 bases separating them. The CDR3 is made up of 16 amino acids.

This clonotype was counted only a few times. The V gene is TRBV6-2 or TRBV6-3, the J gene TRBJ2-1, with 8 bases fitting TRBD2. Germline CDR1 MNHEY, CDR2 SVGEGT. The CDR3 is made up of 18 amino acids. The V and J ends lost 2 bases and 4 bases, in that order; junction bases with no gene match: 13. CDR3 amino acids: CASSYGGGGTSRYNEQFF. CDR3 DNA: TGTGCCAGCAGTTACGGGGGGGGGGGGACTAGTCGGTACAATGAGCAGTTCTTC.

To note about this clonotype: A much larger clone lies one base from this, so it may be a read error. V and J are TRBV28 and TRBJ1-2; D remains unclear. Trimming took off 3 bases at V and 2 bases at J, with 10 bases between the two ends. Germline V gives CDR1 MDHEN, CDR2 SYDVKM. The CDR3 has 14 amino acids. CDR3 in DNA: TGTGCCAGCAGTTTCGAGGTCTCAAACTATGGCTACACCTTC. Translated: CASSFEVSNYGYTF.

About this clonotype: This may arise from a read error, as a much more abundant clone is one base away. V and J are TRBV7-6 and TRBJ1-1, with 8 bases fitting TRBD1. The CDR3 length is 14 residues. After removal of 5 bases from V and 3 bases from J, the junction contained 5 bases not matched to a gene. Germline CDR1 reads SGHVS; CDR2 reads FNYEAQ. CDR3 loop: CASSKTGGDTEAFF. CDR3 nucleotide sequence: TGTGCCAGCAGCAAAACAGGGGGGGACACTGAAGCTTTCTTT.

This clonotype was observed at least ten times. This sequence joins TRBV11-3 and TRBJ2-7; D is perhaps TRBD1 or TRBD2 (5 bases each). V lost 1 base, J lost 7 bases, and 20 bases lay in between. Germline assignment: CDR1 SGHNT and CDR2 YENEEA. CDR3 length: 16 residues. CDR3 protein: CASSLGRDLMGDEQYF. CDR3 DNA: TGTGCCAGCAGCTTAGGCCGGGACCTCATGGGTGATGAGCAGTACTTC.

This sequence joins TRBV9 and TRBJ2-1; TRBD2 aligns across 9 bases. Germline V CDR1 and CDR2: SGDLS, YYNGEE. V lost 1 base to trimming and J lost 7 bases; unmatched junction nucleotides: 6. The CDR3 runs to 15 residues. Written as DNA, the CDR3 is TGTGCCAGCAGCGTATCAGGCCTAGCGGGGAATGAGCAGTTCTTC. This gives the protein CASSVSGLAGNEQFF.

This chain joins TRBV20-1 and TRBJ2-7; a weak D match, TRBD1 (6 bases). This CDR3 contains 14 residues. CDR1 DFQATT and CDR2 SNEGSKA come from the germline V gene (reference sequence). The V gene lost 0 bases and the J gene lost 4 bases, with 13 bases spanning the gap. As DNA, the CDR3 is TGCAGTGCTAGAGACGAACAGGGAACATACGAGCAGTACTTC. This encodes CSARDEQGTYEQYF.

The rearrangement uses TRBV7-9 and TRBJ1-6; 7 bases match TRBD1. CDR1 is SEHNR, CDR2 FQNEAQ, per germline (reference sequence). This CDR3 is built from 14 residues. The ends lost 5 bases at V and 6 bases at J; junction bases unmatched: 4. The CDR3, as DNA: TGTGCCAGCAGCAAGACAGGGTTTAATTCACCCCTCCACTTT. Protein sequence: CASSKTGFNSPLHF. The whole variable domain, filled in from reference TRBV7-9 and TRBJ1-6, reads DTGVSQNPRHKITKRGQNVTFRCDPISEHNRLYWYRQTLGQGPEFLTYFQNEAQLEKSRLLSDRFSAERPKGSFSTLEIQRTEQGDSAMYLCASSKTGFNSPLHFGNGTRLTVT.

The table lists this clonotype with a few counts. The chain combines TRBV5-1 with TRBJ2-3; the D call may be TRBD1 or TRBD2 (7 bases each). The CDR3 length is 16 residues. Germline V gene sequence: CDR1 SGHRS, CDR2 YFSETQ. Trimming left V 1 base short and J 3 bases short, with 15 bases between. The chain's CDR3 is CASSLLQGGRTDTQYF. The CDR3 DNA sequence: TGCGCCAGCAGCTTGCTTCAGGGGGGGCGTACAGATACGCAGTATTTT.

In this sample, this clonotype turned up many times. The V call is TRBV28, the J call TRBJ2-4; a possible D gene is TRBD2 (5 bases). Looked up from germline, CDR1 is MDHEN and CDR2 is SYDVKM. CDR3 length: 16 residues. Trimming cost V 6 bases and J 2 bases, with 17 bases left between them. CDR3 sequence reads: CASSSPGKGTKNIQYF. CDR3 nucleotide sequence: TGTGCCAGCAGCTCCCCCGGGAAGGGAACCAAAAACATTCAGTACTTC. Based on the CDR3 plus reference TRBV28 and TRBJ2-4, the full variable domain is DVKVTQSSRYLVKRTGEKVFLECVQDMDHENMFWYRQDPGLGLRLIYFSYDVKMKEKGDIPEGYSVSREKKERFSLILESASTNQTSMYLCASSSPGKGTKNIQYFGAGTRLSVL.